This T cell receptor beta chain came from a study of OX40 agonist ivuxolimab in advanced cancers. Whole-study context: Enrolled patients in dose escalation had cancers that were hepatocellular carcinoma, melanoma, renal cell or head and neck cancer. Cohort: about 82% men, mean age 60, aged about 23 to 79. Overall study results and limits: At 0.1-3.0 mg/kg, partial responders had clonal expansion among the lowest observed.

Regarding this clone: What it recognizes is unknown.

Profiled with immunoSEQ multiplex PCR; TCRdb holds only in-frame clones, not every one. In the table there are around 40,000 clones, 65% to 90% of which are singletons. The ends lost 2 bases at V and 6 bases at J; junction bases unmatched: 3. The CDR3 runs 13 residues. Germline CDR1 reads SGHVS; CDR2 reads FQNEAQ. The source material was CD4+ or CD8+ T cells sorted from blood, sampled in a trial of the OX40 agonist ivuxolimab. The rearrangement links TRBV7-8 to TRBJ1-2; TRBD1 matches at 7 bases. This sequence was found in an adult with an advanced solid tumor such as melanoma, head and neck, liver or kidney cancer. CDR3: CASSLRQGHGYTF. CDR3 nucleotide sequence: TGTGCCAGCAGCTTAAGACAGGGACATGGCTACACCTTC.